These T cell receptor beta chains were read from a single sample in a study of cytomegalovirus exposure and HLA in healthy donors. Produced via immunoSEQ multiplex PCR; TCRdb's table is partial and in-frame only. The data contain over 70,000 clones, over 65% of them singletons. The sample consisted of PBMCs. Receptors were obtained from a man aged 50 or older in good health and CMV-seropositive. The conserved cysteine and the conserved F or W are not part of the CDR3 here. Size values are once, few and many counts, or a class for expanded clones, and some rows have none.

V	size	J	CDR3
TRBV7-2	-	TRBJ2-1	ASSLNYNNEQF
TRBV5-1	-	TRBJ2-3	ASSLQGTRTDTQY
TRBV10-2	-	TRBJ1-1	ASSSQGSTEAF
TRBV10-3	-	TRBJ1-5	AISESLSGQPQH
TRBV5-1	-	TRBJ2-6	ASSLSGVSGANVLT
TRBV11-3	-	TRBJ2-7	ASSLDRPGGNEQY
TRBV5-5	-	TRBJ2-7	ASSPGTGSYEQY
TRBV4-1	-	TRBJ2-5	ASSQGQTGGIETQY
TRBV6-1	-	TRBJ1-1	ALDGYTEAF
TRBV25-1	-	TRBJ2-7	ASSRLAGGSTYEQY
TRBV30	-	TRBJ1-3	AWSSGAGNTIY
TRBV4-1	few	TRBJ2-1	ASSQGDAGQLYNEQF
TRBV5-1	-	TRBJ2-7	ASSFLAGGTYDQY
TRBV7-9	-	TRBJ1-1	ASSSWGAEAF
TRBV6-6	-	TRBJ1-1	ASRPDRGQGTEAF
TRBV5-1	-	TRBJ1-2	ASSTGQTYYGYT
TRBV7-3	-	TRBJ1-4	ASSLYGSGGEKLF
TRBV10-3	once	TRBJ2-7	AIRPSGGGSYEQY